The sequence of this T cell receptor (beta chain) was determined in a study of blood T cell repertoires in COVID-19 (dated by TCRdb to between 2020 and 2021). About the study as a whole: Collaborator samples came from the United States, Italy and Spain and covered acute and convalescent phases of COVID-19. The material from the prospective study consisted of cDNA or gDNA derived from T cells, B-cell-depleted T cells, or PBMCs. Subjects who had been exposed to COVID-19, were actively infected with it, or had recovered from it provided the deeply sampled blood TCRbeta repertoires that made up the dataset. The repertoires were made available in a free public database intended to serve as a resource for research on the immune response to SARS-CoV-2. Samples came from the ongoing ImmuneRACE study (first 160 participants) plus 1,254 subjects from 6 global collaborators. Sample metadata almost always included a de-identified subject ID, COVID-19 status, age in years and sex. Where available, HLA class I and class II types were taken from metadata supplied by the sample provider and were not determined by assay-based typing. The paper as a whole reports these results and caveats: The amount of clinical and demographic metadata varied by source and participant and was provided uncurated.

Each collaborating institution followed its own protocols to collect whole blood in K2EDTA tubes. For TCRbeta analysis, collaborators shipped samples as frozen whole blood, isolated PBMCs, or DNA extracted from either of those sample types. A note on this clone: What this receptor recognizes is not known. No much larger clone is present one base from it, and per-base qualities are unavailable.

V and J are truncated by 2 bases and 4 bases respectively, leaving an intervening sequence of 5 bases. Counted from cysteine to phenylalanine, this CDR3 has 13 amino acids. The CDR3 DNA has 39 bases and is translated from base 1. Per the germline V gene, KGHDR is the CDR1 and SFDVKD is the CDR2. TCRbeta CDR3 regions were amplified from genomic DNA by means of the immunoSEQ Assay, a bias-controlled multiplex PCR. The paper's data handling went like this. Within the assay, amplification of reference gene primers was used to estimate how many nucleated cells each sample contained. To quantify the absolute abundance of each unique TCRbeta CDR3 rearrangement, sequence reads were collapsed and filtered. Productive Simpson clonality was computed per sample as the square root of Simpson's diversity index over productive rearrangements. TCRdb mirrors the immuneACCESS table, restricted to in-frame sequences. Some clones are absent from its copies; in checked studies, under half trace to an unresolved V gene, and the reason for the others is unknown. The V and J calls and clone size were taken over from that table, and D and trimming were inferred from the DNA. The sample data list approximately 4,900 clones, and about nine tenths of these were observed just once. The ten most abundant clones make up roughly 20% of the sample.

This TCR was sampled from a human donor in a cohort sampled during active COVID-19. The chain is encoded by TRBV24-1 joined to TRBJ1-5; no D gene can be assigned with confidence. The sequenced material came from peripheral blood. The CDR3 region has the sequence CATSDSGNQPQHF. The DNA reads as follows: TGTGCCACCAGTGATTCAGGAAATCAGCCCCAGCATTTT.